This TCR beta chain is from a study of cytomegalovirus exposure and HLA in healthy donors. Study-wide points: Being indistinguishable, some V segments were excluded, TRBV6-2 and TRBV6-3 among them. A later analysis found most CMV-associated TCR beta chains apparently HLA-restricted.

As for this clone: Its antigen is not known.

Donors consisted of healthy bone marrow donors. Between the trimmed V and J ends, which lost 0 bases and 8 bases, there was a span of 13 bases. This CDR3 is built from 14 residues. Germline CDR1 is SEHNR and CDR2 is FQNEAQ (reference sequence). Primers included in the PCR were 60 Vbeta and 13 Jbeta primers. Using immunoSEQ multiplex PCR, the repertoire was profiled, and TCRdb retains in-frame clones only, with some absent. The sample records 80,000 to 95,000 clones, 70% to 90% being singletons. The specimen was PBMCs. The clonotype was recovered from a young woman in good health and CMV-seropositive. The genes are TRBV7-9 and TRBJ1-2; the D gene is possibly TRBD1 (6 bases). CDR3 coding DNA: TGTGCCAGCAGCTTAGCGCCAGGGGAGGGAGGCTACACCTTC. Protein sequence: CASSLAPGEGGYTF.